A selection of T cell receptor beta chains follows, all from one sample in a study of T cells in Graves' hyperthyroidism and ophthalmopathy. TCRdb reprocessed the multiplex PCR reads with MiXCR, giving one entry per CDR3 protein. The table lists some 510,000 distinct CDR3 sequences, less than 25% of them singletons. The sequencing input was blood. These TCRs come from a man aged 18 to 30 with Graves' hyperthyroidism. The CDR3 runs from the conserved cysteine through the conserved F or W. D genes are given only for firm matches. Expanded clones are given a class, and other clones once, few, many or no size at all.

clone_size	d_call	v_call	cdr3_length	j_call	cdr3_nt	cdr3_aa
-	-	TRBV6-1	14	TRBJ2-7	TGTGCCAGCAGAAAAGGAGATACCTCCTACGAGCAGTACTTC	CASRKGDTSYEQYF
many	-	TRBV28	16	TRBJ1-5	TGTGCCAGCAGTCCCAGAGGAGGGAACAGCAATCAGCCCCAGCATTTT	CASSPRGGNSNQPQHF
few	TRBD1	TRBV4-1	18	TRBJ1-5	TGCGCCAGCAGCCTCCAATGGCGGGACAGGGGCCGAAATCAGCCCCAGCATTTT	CASSLQWRDRGRNQPQHF
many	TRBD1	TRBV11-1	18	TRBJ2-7	TGTGCCAGCAGCTTAGGTCTGACAGGGGGTGGCCTAGTCTACGAGCAGTACTTC	CASSLGLTGGGLVYEQYF
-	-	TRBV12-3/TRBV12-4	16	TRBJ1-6	TGTGCCAGCAGTTTTAAGGGGAGCTCCTATAATTCACCCCTCCACTTT	CASSFKGSSYNSPLHF
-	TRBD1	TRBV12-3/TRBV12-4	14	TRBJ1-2	TGTGCCAGCAGTCTAACTCAGGGGGCTTATGGCTACACCTTC	CASSLTQGAYGYTF
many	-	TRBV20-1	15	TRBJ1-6	TGCAGTGGGACCTTATCGGGGTCCTATAATTCACCCCTCCACTTT	CSGTLSGSYNSPLHF
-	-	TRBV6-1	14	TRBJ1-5	TGTGCCAGCAGTGAAGCAGAGGGAAATCAGCCCCAGCATTTT	CASSEAEGNQPQHF
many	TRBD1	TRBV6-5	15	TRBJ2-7	TGTGCCAGCAGTTCCTCAGGGGGCATACTCTACGAGCAGTACTTC	CASSSSGGILYEQYF
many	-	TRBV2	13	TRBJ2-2	TGTGCCAGCAGTGAGGTCGTTACCGGGGAGCTGTTTTTT	CASSEVVTGELFF
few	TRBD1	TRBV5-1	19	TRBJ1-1	TGCGCCAGCAGCCGTGGACAGGGGGGGGCTTTGGGAATGAGCACTGAAGCTTTCTTT	CASSRGQGGALGMSTEAFF
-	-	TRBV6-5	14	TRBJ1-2	TGTGCCAGCAGTTTGACCCCAGGGTACCAAGGCTACACCTTC	CASSLTPGYQGYTF
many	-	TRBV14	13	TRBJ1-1	TGTGCCAGCTCGGTGTGGGGGGTCACTGAAGCTTTCTTT	CASSVWGVTEAFF
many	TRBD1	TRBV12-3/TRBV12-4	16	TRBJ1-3	TGTGCCAGCAGTTTAAGCCACAGGGGGCCGGGAAACACCATATATTTT	CASSLSHRGPGNTIYF
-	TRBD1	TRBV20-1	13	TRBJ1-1	TGCAGGGCCATGACAGGGCTGAACACTGAAGCTTTCTTT	CRAMTGLNTEAFF
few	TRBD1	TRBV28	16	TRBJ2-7	TGTGCCAGCAGCCCAACTCTGGGACAGGGAGTCTACGAGCAGTACTTC	CASSPTLGQGVYEQYF
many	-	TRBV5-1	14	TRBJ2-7	TGCGCCAGCAGCTTGGGTTCCAGCTCCTACGAGCAGTACTTC	CASSLGSSSYEQYF
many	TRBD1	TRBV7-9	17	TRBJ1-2	TGTGCCAGCAGCTACACCCCTCCTTTACAGGGGATCTATGGCTACACCTTC	CASSYTPPLQGIYGYTF
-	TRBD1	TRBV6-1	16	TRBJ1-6	TGTGCCAGCAGCCTTGGACAGGGGGCCAGTAATTCACCCCTCCACTTT	CASSLGQGASNSPLHF
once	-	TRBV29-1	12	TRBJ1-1	TGCAGCGTTGAAGGGGAGAACACTGAAGCTTGCTTT	CSVEGENTEACF
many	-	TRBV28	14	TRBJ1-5	TGTGCCAGCAGTAACGGGGTGGGCAATCAGCCCCAGCATTTT	CASSNGVGNQPQHF
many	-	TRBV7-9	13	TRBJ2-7	TGTGCCAGCAGCTTAGAGGGGCAGGGCGAGCAGTACTTC	CASSLEGQGEQYF